The 14 T cell receptor beta chains listed next were all sequenced from one sample in a study of blood T cell repertoires in COVID-19. TCRdb's table, derived via immunoSEQ multiplex PCR, lists solely in-frame clones and lacks some. Among roughly 100,000 clones listed, 88% were seen once. Sequencing used peripheral blood. These receptors came from a human donor in a cohort sampled during active COVID-19.

This chain links TRBV4-2 with TRBJ2-2; 9 bases match TRBD2. V shed 0 bases and J 6 bases; nucleotides not matched to a gene: 8. Germline V gene lookup returns CDR1 LGHNA and CDR2 YNFKEQ. There are 17 residues in the CDR3. CDR3 bases: TGTGCCAGCAGCCAAGAGGTTAGCGGGGGCGGATCCGGGGAGCTGTTTTTT. This encodes CASSQEVSGGGSGELFF.

The chain recombines TRBV6-1 with TRBJ1-2; 9 nucleotides agree with TRBD1. The germline V gene has CDR1 MNHNS and CDR2 SASEGT. V was pared by 3 bases and J by 5 bases, with 16 bases of the junction left unmatched. The CDR3 contains 18 residues. CDR3 sequence (DNA): TGTGCCAGCAGTGATCCCCCCGGACAGGGGCCGATCAGATATGGCTACACCTTC. Its protein is CASSDPPGQGPIRYGYTF.

The V call is TRBV2, the J call TRBJ1-2; D is unresolved. Trimming stripped 10 bases from V and 8 bases from J, with 17 bases between. The germline gives CDR1 SNHLY, CDR2 FYNNEI. This CDR3 is built from 12 residues. In DNA form, the CDR3 reads TGTGCCATCTACGGGATGGAGTACGGCTACACCTTC. It specifies CAIYGMEYGYTF. Full variable domain (outside the CDR3, taken from reference TRBV2 and TRBJ1-2): EPEVTQTPSHQVTQMGQEVILRCVPISNHLYFYWYRQILGQKVEFLVSFYNNEISEKSEIFDDQFSVERPDGSNFTLKIRSTKLEDSAMYFCAIYGMEYGYTFGSGTRLTVV.

The chain carries TRBV7-8 and TRBJ2-2; D possibly corresponds to TRBD1 (6 bases). Germline CDR1 reads SGHVS; CDR2 reads FQNEAQ. The V and J ends lost 8 bases and 4 bases respectively, with 14 bases between them. The CDR3 totals 14 residues. CDR3 coding DNA: TGTGCCAGCCCGGACAGAAGGTCCACCGGGGAGCTGTTTTTT. It encodes CASPDRRSTGELFF.

DNA of the CDR3: TGTGCCAGCAGCTTGATAGGGGATCAGCCCCAGCATTTT. It encodes CASSLIGDQPQHF. This chain links TRBV11-2 with TRBJ1-5, with a weak D call TRBD1 (5 bases). CDR1 and CDR2 (germline): SGHAT, FQNNGV. The CDR3 loop spans 13 amino acids. V was clipped by 3 bases and J by 5 bases, with 8 bases between them.

This clone was detected only once. The CDR3 region is CASSLSSFQETQYF. The CDR3 DNA is TGTGCCAGCAGCTTATCATCATTCCAAGAGACCCAGTACTTC. The rearrangement uses TRBV7-2 and TRBJ2-5; no clear D. Germline CDR1 SGHTA, CDR2 FQGNSA. The CDR3 totals 14 residues. Trimming pared 2 bases from V and 1 base from J, leaving 8 bases between.

The J gene is TRBJ2-1, the V gene TRBV5-1; TRBD2 matches at 12 bases. This CDR3 comprises 16 residues. Trimming took 4 bases from V and 4 from J; bases not matched to a gene: 6. Germline CDR1 reads SGHRS; CDR2 reads YFSETQ. CDR3 sequence reads: CASSATSGGPYNEQFF. CDR3 DNA sequence: TGCGCCAGCAGCGCTACTAGCGGGGGGCCGTACAATGAGCAGTTCTTC.

The rearrangement uses TRBV19 and TRBJ2-1; D gene unclear. From germline, CDR1 is LNHDA and CDR2 SQIVND (reference sequence). V shed 3 bases and J shed 3 bases, with 6 bases lying between them. The CDR3 contains 13 residues. The CDR3 DNA reads TGTGCCAGTAGTATGACTGACTACAATGAGCAGTTCTTC. Its translation is CASSMTDYNEQFF. Full variable domain (outside the CDR3, taken from reference TRBV19 and TRBJ2-1): DGGITQSPKYLFRKEGQNVTLSCEQNLNHDAMYWYRQDPGQGLRLIYYSQIVNDFQKGDIAEGYSVSREKKESFPLTVTSAQKNPTAFYLCASSMTDYNEQFFGPGTRLTVL.

This chain uses TRBV10-1 with TRBJ2-7; no definite D call. CDR3 size: 14 residues. Germline CDR1 reads WNHNN; CDR2 reads SYGVQD (reference sequence). Trimming stripped 0 bases from V and 7 bases from J, with 13 bases between. The CDR3 protein is CASSESGQGREQYF. The CDR3 DNA reads as TGCGCCAGCAGTGAGTCGGGCCAAGGAAGGGAGCAGTACTTC.

This clone was seen once. The J gene is TRBJ2-7, the V gene TRBV7-9; 10 positions agree with TRBD2. V trimming: 1 base; J trimming: 7 bases; junction bases outside the gene matches: 7. The V gene's germline CDR1 is SEHNR and CDR2 FQNEAQ (reference sequence). The length of the CDR3 is 15 residues. The DNA for the CDR3 is TGTGCCAGCAGCTTAGGGAGCGGGAGGGCTAAGGAGCAGTACTTC. Residues: CASSLGSGRAKEQYF.

The V gene is TRBV6-2 or TRBV6-3, the J gene TRBJ2-7, with 11 positions matching TRBD2. Per the germline V gene, CDR1 is MNHEY and CDR2 is SVGEGT. J was trimmed by 4 bases and V by 4 bases; bases with no gene match: 6. This CDR3 is 15 amino acids long. CDR3 in DNA: TGTGCCAGCAGTTCAACTAGCGGGAGTACTTACGAGCAGTACTTC. Translated: CASSSTSGSTYEQYF.

The chain recombines TRBV6-5 with TRBJ2-7; TRBD2 aligns across 8 bases. V was pared by 9 bases and J by 6 bases, with 7 bases of the junction left unmatched. The CDR3 loop spans 12 amino acids. Germline CDR1 reads MNHEY; CDR2 reads SVGAGI. The CDR3 region has the DNA TGTGCCAGTCGCGGGGGGTTTGGCGAGCAGTACTTC. Encoded protein: CASRGGFGEQYF.

CDR3 region: CASSIGLGDPYEQYF. As DNA, the CDR3 is TGTGCCAGTAGTATCGGGTTGGGTGACCCCTACGAGCAGTACTTC. This chain uses TRBV19 with TRBJ2-7; no definite D call. V was clipped by 3 bases and J by 2 bases, with 14 bases between them. From germline, CDR1 is LNHDA and CDR2 SQIVND (reference sequence). The CDR3 covers 15 residues.

In DNA form, the CDR3 reads TGTGCCAGCAGCCCGACAGACGTAGGGGAAAAACTGTTTTTT. This gives the protein CASSPTDVGEKLFF. The rearrangement joins TRBV7-9 to TRBJ1-4, with TRBD1 as a possible D gene (5 bases). The CDR3 is made up of 14 amino acids. In germline, CDR1 is SEHNR, CDR2 FQNEAQ (reference sequence). Between the trimmed V and J ends, which lost 5 bases and 8 bases, there was a span of 15 bases.